These 30 T cell receptor beta chains were sequenced from one sample in a study of blood T cell repertoires in COVID-19. TCRdb keeps only in-frame clones here, not all; method: immunoSEQ multiplex PCR. There are 150,000 or so clones in the sample; roughly four fifths occur only once, and approximately 11% lies in the top ten. The sample consisted of peripheral blood. Receptor source: a human donor in a cohort sampled during active COVID-19.

The chain has TRBV7-9 and TRBJ2-1; 10 positions agree with TRBD2. Per germline, CDR1 SEHNR and CDR2 FQNEAQ (reference sequence). Trimming took 2 bases from V and 6 from J; bases not matched to a gene: 4. The CDR3 runs to 15 residues. CDR3: CASSLTSGVGNEQFF. The CDR3 DNA reads as TGTGCCAGCAGCTTAACTAGCGGGGTGGGCAATGAGCAGTTCTTC.

This chain uses TRBV2 with TRBJ2-2; D unresolved. Trimming pared 2 bases from V and 4 bases from J, leaving 11 bases between. Germline CDR1 is SNHLY and CDR2 is FYNNEI. CDR3 size: 15 residues. The CDR3 DNA reads TGTGCCAGCAGTGAAAGCCCTATCCCCACCGGGGAGCTGTTTTTT. It is translated as CASSESPIPTGELFF.

The V call is TRBV7-8, the J call TRBJ2-7, with D possibly TRBD1 on 5 matching bases. The CDR3 covers 16 residues. Germline V gene data show CDR1 as SGHVS and CDR2 as FQNEAQ. Trimming stripped 2 bases from V and 0 bases from J, with 14 bases between. The CDR3 reads CASSLHLPGISYEQYF. The CDR3 nucleotides are TGTGCCAGCAGCTTACATCTGCCAGGGATCTCCTACGAGCAGTACTTC. Variable domain in full (rest from reference TRBV7-8 and TRBJ2-7): GAGVSQSPRYKVAKRGQDVALRCDPISGHVSLFWYQQALGQGPEFLTYFQNEAQLDKSGLPSDRFFAERPEGSVSTLKIQRTQQEDSAVYLCASSLHLPGISYEQYFGPGTRLTVT.

The chain links TRBV14 to TRBJ2-7; 10 bases agree with TRBD2. The CDR3 spans 16 residues. From germline, CDR1 is SGHDN and CDR2 FVKESK. Trimming took 4 bases from V and 9 from J; bases not matched to a gene: 15. CDR3 residues: CASSPALAGVGFRQYF. The DNA of the CDR3 is TGTGCCAGCAGCCCAGCCCTAGCGGGAGTTGGTTTCAGGCAGTACTTC.

The chain recombines TRBV6-5 with TRBJ2-1, with a tentative D call TRBD1 (5 bases). The CDR3 runs to 15 residues. Per germline, CDR1 MNHEY and CDR2 SVGAGI. Trimming cost V 8 bases and J 6 bases, with 20 bases left between them. CDR3 sequence reads: CASYNARVVGNEQFF. In nucleotides, the CDR3 is TGTGCCAGCTACAACGCCAGGGTAGTTGGCAATGAGCAGTTCTTC.

This rearrangement joins TRBV30 to TRBJ2-5; 8 nucleotides agree with TRBD2. The CDR3 sequence is 14 residues long. CDR1 and CDR2 (germline): GTSNPN, SVGIG (reference sequence). Trimming removed 0 bases from V and 5 bases from J; junction bases left unmatched: 5. The CDR3, as DNA: TGTGCCTGGAGTGTACGGGGGGGCACGGAGACCCAGTACTTC. It is translated as CAWSVRGGTETQYF.

This clone came up a few times. The chain joins TRBV7-9 to TRBJ1-2; D uncertain. The CDR3 covers 14 residues. V lost 2 bases and J lost 4, with 11 bases in between. Germline V gives CDR1 SEHNR, CDR2 FQNEAQ (reference sequence). CDR3 in amino acids: CASSLIAEFYGYTF. The DNA of the CDR3 is TGTGCCAGCAGCTTAATTGCGGAGTTCTATGGCTACACCTTC.

This clone was seen a few times. This chain joins TRBV30 and TRBJ2-1; 8 bases align to TRBD2. Germline V gene sequence: CDR1 GTSNPN, CDR2 SVGIG (reference sequence). CDR3 length: 15 amino acids. V dropped 4 bases and J dropped 4; count of bases not matched to a gene: 9. The CDR3 is CAWTSGSNWYNEQFF. The CDR3 bases are TGTGCCTGGACGAGCGGGAGTAATTGGTACAATGAGCAGTTCTTC.

The gene calls are TRBV11-2 and TRBJ2-7; maybe TRBD2 (6 bases). Trimming took 0 bases from V and 2 from J, leaving 14 bases between them. The CDR3 has 16 amino acids. Germline V gives CDR1 SGHAT, CDR2 FQNNGV. CDR3 in DNA: TGTGCCAGCAGCTTAGAGGGCGGGGTGATTGCCTACGAGCAGTACTTC. As protein: CASSLEGGVIAYEQYF.

The rearrangement joins TRBV5-4 to TRBJ1-1, with D unresolved. Per the germline V gene, CDR1 is SGHNT and CDR2 is YYREEE (reference sequence). The germline V and J ends were trimmed by 2 bases and 5 bases, with 13 bases remaining between them. This CDR3 region has 14 residues. CDR3 residues: CASSFAVGGTEAFF. In DNA form, the CDR3 reads TGTGCCAGCAGCTTTGCGGTTGGCGGGACTGAAGCTTTCTTT.

The chain uses TRBV6-6 and TRBJ2-2, with TRBD1 matching 7 bases. Germline assignment: CDR1 MNHNY and CDR2 SVGAGI (reference sequence). Trimming at V came to 8 bases and at J to 6 bases, leaving 6 bases not matched to a gene. This CDR3 comprises 13 residues. CDR3 protein: CASQGGGSGELFF. Here the CDR3 DNA reads TGTGCCAGCCAAGGGGGCGGGTCCGGGGAGCTGTTTTTT.

The table lists this clone with a few counts. The gene calls are TRBV7-2 and TRBJ1-4; 9 positions agree with TRBD1. J lost 2 bases, V lost 5 bases, and 3 bases had no gene match. The germline V gene encodes CDR1 SGHTA and CDR2 FQGNSA. The CDR3 consists of 15 residues. The CDR3 here is CASSLDRGTNEKLFF. CDR3 in DNA: TGTGCCAGCAGCCTCGACAGGGGGACTAATGAAAAACTGTTTTTT. Complete variable domain (other parts from reference TRBV7-2 and TRBJ1-4): GAGVSQSPSNKVTEKGKDVELRCDPISGHTALYWYRQSLGQGLEFLIYFQGNSAPDKSGLPSDRFSAERTGGSVSTLTIQRTQQEDSAVYLCASSLDRGTNEKLFFGSGTQLSVL.

The chain links TRBV24-1 to TRBJ1-1, with TRBD1 identical over 10 bases. Unmatched junction bases numbered 9, after V lost 10 bases and J lost 5 bases. Germline CDR1 and CDR2: KGHDR and SFDVKD. This CDR3 has 14 amino acids. CDR3 in DNA: TGTGCCACACAACCGGGACAGGGGAATACTGAAGCTTTCTTT. Encoded protein: CATQPGQGNTEAFF.

The chain carries TRBV6-1 and TRBJ2-7; 9 bases map to TRBD1. The germline V gene encodes CDR1 MNHNS and CDR2 SASEGT. V lost 2 bases, J lost 5 bases, and 10 bases stayed unmatched. The CDR3 covers 16 residues. The CDR3 DNA is TGTGCCAGCAGTGAAATGGGAACAGGGGGCCTCGACGAGCAGTACTTC. Amino acid sequence: CASSEMGTGGLDEQYF.

J is TRBJ1-3 and V is TRBV9, with D maybe TRBD1 (6 bases). CDR3 length: 17 amino acids. Deletions cut 0 bases from V and 0 bases from J, with 13 bases between. The germline V gene has CDR1 SGDLS and CDR2 YYNGEE. The CDR3 is CASSVEGGASSGNTIYF. In DNA, the CDR3 is TGTGCCAGCAGCGTAGAAGGGGGGGCAAGCTCTGGAAACACCATATATTTT.

The rearrangement links TRBV9 to TRBJ2-7, with 8 bases matching TRBD2. In germline, CDR1 is SGDLS, CDR2 YYNGEE. This CDR3 region has 16 residues. Trimming removed 0 bases from V and 3 bases from J; junction bases left unmatched: 8. DNA of the CDR3: TGTGCCAGCAGCGTAGACCCGGGTAGCGGGGACTACGAGCAGTACTTC. Encoded protein: CASSVDPGSGDYEQYF.

As DNA, the CDR3 is TGCGCCAGCAGCTTGGCTAGCGGGAAAGCCTACGAGCAGTACTTC. Encoded protein: CASSLASGKAYEQYF. The chain is built from TRBV5-1 and TRBJ2-7; 9 bases align to TRBD2. Looked up from germline, CDR1 is SGHRS and CDR2 is YFSETQ. The V segment lost 0 bases and the J segment 2 bases; nucleotides outside the gene matches: 3. The CDR3 runs 15 residues.

The genes are TRBV7-8 and TRBJ2-3; D is possibly TRBD2 (7 bases). Trimming pared 5 bases from V and 2 bases from J, leaving 17 bases between. This CDR3 has 16 amino acids. From germline, CDR1 is SGHVS and CDR2 FQNEAQ. The DNA of the CDR3 is TGTGCCAGCAGCCACCGGCTGCGGGGGCCCACAGATACGCAGTATTTT. It is translated as CASSHRLRGPTDTQYF.

This rearrangement joins TRBV5-1 to TRBJ1-5; D remains unclear. The CDR3 contains 14 residues. Trimming shortened V by 0 bases and J by 5 bases, and 9 bases separated the two germline ends. Germline lookup yields CDR1 SGHRS and CDR2 YFSETQ. The CDR3 spells CASSLGQSDQPQHF. The CDR3 DNA is TGCGCCAGCAGCTTGGGGCAGAGCGATCAGCCCCAGCATTTT.

The chain carries TRBV27 and TRBJ1-1, with a weak D call TRBD1 (6 bases). The CDR3 is 12 residues long. Trimming removed 5 bases from V and 4 bases from J, with 8 bases in between. In germline, CDR1 is MNHEY, CDR2 SMNVEV (reference sequence). The CDR3 spells CASSQGGTEAFF. DNA of the CDR3: TGTGCCAGCAGTCAAGGGGGCACTGAAGCTTTCTTT.

The chain couples TRBV29-1 to TRBJ2-2; TRBD1 agrees at 7 bases. This CDR3 region has 13 residues. CDR1 is SQVTM, CDR2 ANQGSEA, per germline. J lost 6 bases, V lost 4 bases, and 5 bases had no gene match. CDR3 amino acids: CSVGIGGSGELFF. The DNA of the CDR3 is TGCAGCGTTGGTATAGGGGGCTCCGGGGAGCTGTTTTTT.

This clone was observed once. The V gene is TRBV20-1, the J gene TRBJ2-1; 12 bases align to TRBD2. V dropped 3 bases and J dropped 1; count of bases not matched to a gene: 13. The CDR3 contains 19 residues. Germline CDR1 is DFQATT and CDR2 is SNEGSKA (reference sequence). CDR3 coding DNA: TGCAGTGCTAGTTCCCTAACCCCTACTAGCGGGAGGTCCTACAATGAGCAGTTCTTC. Translation gives CSASSLTPTSGRSYNEQFF.

The DNA of the CDR3 is TGTGCCAGCAGTTTGGTGGGCAGTACCTACGAGCAGTACTTC. It specifies CASSLVGSTYEQYF. The chain recombines TRBV28 with TRBJ2-7; no reliable D call. V lost 3 bases and J lost 2, with 11 bases in between. Germline V gives CDR1 MDHEN, CDR2 SYDVKM. The CDR3 has 14 amino acids. Combining the CDR3 with reference TRBV28 and TRBJ2-7 gives the whole variable domain DVKVTQSSRYLVKRTGEKVFLECVQDMDHENMFWYRQDPGLGLRLIYFSYDVKMKEKGDIPEGYSVSREKKERFSLILESASTNQTSMYLCASSLVGSTYEQYFGPGTRLTVT.

This chain connects TRBV5-5 to TRBJ1-4; no clear D. Germline CDR1 and CDR2: SGHKS and YYEKEE (reference sequence). This CDR3 has 15 amino acids. Trimming shortened V by 0 bases and J by 0 bases, and 6 bases separated the two germline ends. The CDR3 spells CASSLAPSTNEKLFF. The CDR3 nucleotides are TGTGCCAGCAGCTTGGCCCCCTCAACTAATGAAAAACTGTTTTTT.

The J gene is TRBJ2-6, the V gene TRBV27; TRBD1 matches at 7 bases. This CDR3 is 14 amino acids long. Germline loops: CDR1 MNHEY, CDR2 SMNVEV (reference sequence). V was pared by 7 bases and J by 2 bases, with 2 bases of the junction left unmatched. CDR3 sequence: CASKQGAGANVLTF. The CDR3 DNA is TGTGCCAGCAAGCAGGGGGCTGGGGCCAACGTCCTGACTTTC. The whole variable domain, remainder taken from reference TRBV27 and TRBJ2-6, is EAQVTQNPRYLITVTGKKLTVTCSQNMNHEYMSWYRQDPGLGLRQIYYSMNVEVTDKGDVPEGYKVSRKEKRNFPLILESPSPNQTSLYFCASKQGAGANVLTFGAGSRLTVL.

The rearrangement links TRBV19 to TRBJ1-2; D may be TRBD1 (6 bases). Germline V gene sequence: CDR1 LNHDA, CDR2 SQIVND (reference sequence). CDR3 size: 16 residues. The V gene lost 9 bases and the J gene lost 4 bases, with 24 bases spanning the gap. CDR3 DNA: TGTGCCAGCAGCGCAGGGGCCAACACCTTGGGCTATGGCTACACCTTC. Protein sequence: CASSAGANTLGYGYTF.

Here the CDR3 reads CATSEPRLAEETQYF. CDR3 DNA sequence: TGTGCCACCAGTGAGCCAAGACTAGCGGAAGAGACCCAGTACTTC. The V call is TRBV24-1, the J call TRBJ2-5; 9 bases agree with TRBD2. V lost 4 bases and J lost 3; bases outside the gene matches: 5. The length of the CDR3 is 15 residues. Germline V gene lookup returns CDR1 KGHDR and CDR2 SFDVKD.

The rearrangement links TRBV11-2 to TRBJ2-1, with no clear D. Germline lookup yields CDR1 SGHAT and CDR2 FQNNGV. V was clipped by 3 bases and J by 6 bases, with 9 bases between them. This CDR3 is 13 amino acids long. CDR3 region: CASSLFGRNEQFF. The CDR3 DNA reads as TGTGCCAGCAGCTTGTTCGGTCGCAATGAGCAGTTCTTC. Using reference TRBV11-2 and TRBJ2-1 for the parts outside the CDR3, the full variable domain is EAGVAQSPRYKIIEKRQSVAFWCNPISGHATLYWYQQILGQGPKLLIQFQNNGVVDDSQLPKDRFSAERLKGVDSTLKIQPAKLEDSAVYLCASSLFGRNEQFFGPGTRLTVL.

The genes are TRBV29-1 and TRBJ1-3; maybe TRBD1 (6 bases). CDR1 is SQVTM, CDR2 ANQGSEA, per germline. The CDR3 is 13 residues long. V lost 7 bases and J 2 bases, leaving 12 bases between the germline ends. The CDR3 protein is CSDRTVTGNTIYF. The CDR3 bases are TGCAGCGACCGGACAGTCACTGGAAACACCATATATTTT.

V is TRBV12-5 and J is TRBJ2-4, with 12 bases that match TRBD2. Looked up from germline, CDR1 is LGHNT and CDR2 is FRNRAP. The CDR3 runs 19 residues. J was trimmed by 7 bases and V by 5 bases; bases with no gene match: 18. CDR3 in amino acids: CASGPTLRASGRAGNIQYF. DNA of the CDR3: TGTGCTAGTGGTCCTACGTTGAGGGCTAGCGGGAGGGCCGGTAACATTCAGTACTTC. Together with reference TRBV12-5 and TRBJ2-4, the CDR3 gives the full variable domain: DARVTQTPRHKVTEMGQEVTMRCQPILGHNTVFWYRQTMMQGLELLAYFRNRAPLDDSGMPKDRFSAEMPDATLATLKIQPSEPRDSAVYFCASGPTLRASGRAGNIQYFGAGTRLSVL.